This T cell receptor beta chain comes out of a study of blood T cells in healthy people across ages. To note about this clonotype: What it binds is unknown.

It was with a sample-barcoded 5' primer and a J-beta primer mix that a second PCR of about 6 to 12 cycles was run. One entry per CDR3 protein, called by TCRdb with MiXCR from the 5' RACE reads. Here the sample spans 780,000 or so distinct CDR3 sequences, approximately 60% being singletons. General observations from the study: When set beside aged donors, long-lived donors presented more naive CD4+ cells and higher diversity.

This receptor was identified in a man in his forties or fifties in good health. Sequencing used blood.

The DNA of the CDR3 is TGTGCCATCAGTGAGAGGGTTTATGGCTACACCTTC. The encoded protein is CAISERVYGYTF. The chain couples TRBV10-3 to TRBJ1-2; D gene unclear. Trimming removed 2 bases from V and 5 bases from J, with 6 bases in between. The CDR3 runs 12 residues. Germline CDR1 is ENHRY and CDR2 is SYGVKD.